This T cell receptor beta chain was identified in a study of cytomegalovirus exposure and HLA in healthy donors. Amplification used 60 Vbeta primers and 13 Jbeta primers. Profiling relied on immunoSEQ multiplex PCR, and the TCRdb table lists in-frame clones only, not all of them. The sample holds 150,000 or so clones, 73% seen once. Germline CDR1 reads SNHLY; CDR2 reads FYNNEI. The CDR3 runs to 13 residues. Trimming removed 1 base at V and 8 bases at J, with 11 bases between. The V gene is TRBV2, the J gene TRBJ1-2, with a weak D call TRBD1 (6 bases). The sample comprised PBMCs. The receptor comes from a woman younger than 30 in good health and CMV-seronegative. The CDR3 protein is CASSEVSGDGYTF. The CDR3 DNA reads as TGTGCCAGCAGTGAAGTATCAGGGGACGGCTACACCTTC.